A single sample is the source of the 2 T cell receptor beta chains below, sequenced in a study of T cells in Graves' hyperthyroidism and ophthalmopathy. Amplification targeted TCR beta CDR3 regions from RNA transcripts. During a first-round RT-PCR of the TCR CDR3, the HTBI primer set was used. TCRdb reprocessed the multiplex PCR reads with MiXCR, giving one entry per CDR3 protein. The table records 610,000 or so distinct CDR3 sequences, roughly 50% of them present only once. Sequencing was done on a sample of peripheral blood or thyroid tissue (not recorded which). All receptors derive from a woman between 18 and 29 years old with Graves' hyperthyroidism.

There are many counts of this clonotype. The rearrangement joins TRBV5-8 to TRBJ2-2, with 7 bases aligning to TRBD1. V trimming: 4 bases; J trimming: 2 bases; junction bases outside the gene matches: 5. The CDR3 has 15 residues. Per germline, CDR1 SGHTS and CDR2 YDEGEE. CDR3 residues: CASSGGQRNTGELFF. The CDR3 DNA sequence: TGTGCCAGCAGCGGGGGACAGAGAAACACCGGGGAGCTGTTTTTT.

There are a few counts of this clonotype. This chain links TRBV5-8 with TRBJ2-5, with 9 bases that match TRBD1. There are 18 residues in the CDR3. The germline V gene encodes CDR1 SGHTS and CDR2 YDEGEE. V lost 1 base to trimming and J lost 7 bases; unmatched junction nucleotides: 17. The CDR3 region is CASSLMARRDRELGTQYF. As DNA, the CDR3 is TGTGCCAGCAGCTTGATGGCCCGCCGGGACAGGGAGTTGGGGACCCAGTACTTC.